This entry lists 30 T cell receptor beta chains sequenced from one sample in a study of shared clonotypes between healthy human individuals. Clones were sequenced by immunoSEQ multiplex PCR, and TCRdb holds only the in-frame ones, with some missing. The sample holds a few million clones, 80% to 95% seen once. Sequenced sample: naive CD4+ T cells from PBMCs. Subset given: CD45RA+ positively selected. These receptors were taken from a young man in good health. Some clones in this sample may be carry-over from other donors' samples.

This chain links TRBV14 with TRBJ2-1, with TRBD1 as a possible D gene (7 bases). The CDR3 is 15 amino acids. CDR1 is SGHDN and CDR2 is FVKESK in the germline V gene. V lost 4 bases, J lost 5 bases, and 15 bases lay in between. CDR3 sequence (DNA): TGTGCCAGCAGCCCAGGGGGGCGGGATAACAATGAGCAGTTCTTC. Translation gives CASSPGGRDNNEQFF.

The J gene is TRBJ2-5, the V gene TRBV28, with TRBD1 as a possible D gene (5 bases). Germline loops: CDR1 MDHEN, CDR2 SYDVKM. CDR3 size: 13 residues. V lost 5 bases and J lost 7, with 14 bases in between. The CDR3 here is CASSTLGAVTQYF. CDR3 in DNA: TGTGCCAGCAGTACCCTAGGGGCCGTGACCCAGTACTTC.

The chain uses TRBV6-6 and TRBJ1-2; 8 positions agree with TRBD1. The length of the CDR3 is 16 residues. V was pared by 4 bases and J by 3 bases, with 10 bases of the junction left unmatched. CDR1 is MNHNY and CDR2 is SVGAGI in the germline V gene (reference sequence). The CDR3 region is CASSFLGRGRDYGYTF. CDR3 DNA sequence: TGTGCCAGCAGTTTTTTGGGCAGGGGGCGCGACTATGGCTACACCTTC.

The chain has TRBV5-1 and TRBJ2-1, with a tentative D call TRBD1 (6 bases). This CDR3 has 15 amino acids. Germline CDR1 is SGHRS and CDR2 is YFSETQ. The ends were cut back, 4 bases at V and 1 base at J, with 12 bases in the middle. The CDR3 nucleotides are TGCGCCAGCAGCATCAGACAGGCGTCCTACAATGAGCAGTTCTTC. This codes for CASSIRQASYNEQFF.

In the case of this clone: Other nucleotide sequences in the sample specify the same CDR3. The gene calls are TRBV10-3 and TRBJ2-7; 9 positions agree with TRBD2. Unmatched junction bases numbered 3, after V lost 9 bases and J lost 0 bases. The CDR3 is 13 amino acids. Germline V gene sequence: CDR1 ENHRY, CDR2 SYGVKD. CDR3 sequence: CAISGGSSYEQYF. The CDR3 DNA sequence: TGTGCCATTAGCGGGGGATCCTCCTACGAGCAGTACTTC.

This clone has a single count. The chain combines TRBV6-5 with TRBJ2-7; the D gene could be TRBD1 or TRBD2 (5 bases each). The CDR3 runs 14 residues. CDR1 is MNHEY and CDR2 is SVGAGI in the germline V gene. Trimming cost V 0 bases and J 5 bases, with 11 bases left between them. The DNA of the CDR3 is TGTGCCAGCAGTTACTCGGTGAGGGACCACGAGCAGTACTTC. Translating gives CASSYSVRDHEQYF.

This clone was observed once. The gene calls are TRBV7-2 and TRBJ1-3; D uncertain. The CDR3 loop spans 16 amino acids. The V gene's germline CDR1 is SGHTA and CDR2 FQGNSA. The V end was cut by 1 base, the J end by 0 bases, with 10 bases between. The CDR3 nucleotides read TGTGCCAGCAGCTTAGGGCTGGGTTTCTCTGGAAACACCATATATTTT. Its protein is CASSLGLGFSGNTIYF.

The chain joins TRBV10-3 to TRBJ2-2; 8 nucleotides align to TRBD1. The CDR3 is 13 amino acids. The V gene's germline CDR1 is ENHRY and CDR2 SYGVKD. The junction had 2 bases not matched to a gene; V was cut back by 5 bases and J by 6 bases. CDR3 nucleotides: TGTGCCATCAGTCTGGACAGGGCCGGGGAGCTGTTTTTT. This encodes CAISLDRAGELFF.

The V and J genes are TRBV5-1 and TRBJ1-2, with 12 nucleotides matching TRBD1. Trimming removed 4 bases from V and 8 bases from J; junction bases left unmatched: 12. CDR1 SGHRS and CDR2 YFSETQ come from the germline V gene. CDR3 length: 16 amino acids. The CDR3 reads CASSQNPGQGANGYTF. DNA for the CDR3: TGCGCCAGCAGCCAAAATCCGGGACAGGGGGCAAACGGCTACACCTTC.

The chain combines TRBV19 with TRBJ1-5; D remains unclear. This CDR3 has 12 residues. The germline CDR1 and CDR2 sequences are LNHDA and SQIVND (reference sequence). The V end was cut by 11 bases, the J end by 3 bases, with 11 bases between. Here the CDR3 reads CAVGSHNQPQHF. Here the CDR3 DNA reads TGTGCCGTGGGGTCCCACAATCAGCCCCAGCATTTT.

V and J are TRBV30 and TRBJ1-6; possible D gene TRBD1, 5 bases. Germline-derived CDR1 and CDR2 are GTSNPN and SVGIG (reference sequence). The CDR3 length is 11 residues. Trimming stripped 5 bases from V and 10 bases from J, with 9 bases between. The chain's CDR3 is CAWGAVSPLHF. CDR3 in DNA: TGTGCCTGGGGGGCAGTGTCACCCCTCCACTTT.

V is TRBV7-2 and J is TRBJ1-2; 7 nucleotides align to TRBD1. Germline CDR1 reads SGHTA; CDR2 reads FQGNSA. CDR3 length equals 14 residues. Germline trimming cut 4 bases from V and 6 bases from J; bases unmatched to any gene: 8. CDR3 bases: TGTGCCAGCAGCTCGACGACAGGGTATCATGGCTACACCTTC. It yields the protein CASSSTTGYHGYTF. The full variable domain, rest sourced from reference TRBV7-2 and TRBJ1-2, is GAGVSQSPSNKVTEKGKDVELRCDPISGHTALYWYRQSLGQGLEFLIYFQGNSAPDKSGLPSDRFSAERTGGSVSTLTIQRTQQEDSAVYLCASSSTTGYHGYTFGSGTRLTVV.

The CDR3 region is CASSSLRDRNQPQHF. The CDR3 nucleotides read TGTGCCAGCAGCTCCCTGAGGGACAGAAATCAGCCCCAGCATTTT. The chain joins TRBV11-3 to TRBJ1-5; 7 positions agree with TRBD1. Germline values: CDR1 SGHNT, CDR2 YENEEA. The junction had 7 bases not matched to a gene; V was cut back by 4 bases and J by 4 bases. The CDR3 covers 15 residues. The whole variable domain, filled in from reference TRBV11-3 and TRBJ1-5, reads EAGVVQSPRYKIIEKKQPVAFWCNPISGHNTLYWYLQNLGQGPELLIRYENEEAVDDSQLPKDRFSAERLKGVDSTLKIQPAELGDSAVYLCASSSLRDRNQPQHFGDGTRLSIL.

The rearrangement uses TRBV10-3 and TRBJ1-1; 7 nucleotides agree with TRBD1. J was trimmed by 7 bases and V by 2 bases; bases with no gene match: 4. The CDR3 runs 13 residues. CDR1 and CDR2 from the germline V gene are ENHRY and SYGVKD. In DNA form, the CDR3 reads TGTGCCATCAGTGAGGCACAGGGGCTTGAAGCTTTCTTT. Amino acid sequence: CAISEAQGLEAFF.

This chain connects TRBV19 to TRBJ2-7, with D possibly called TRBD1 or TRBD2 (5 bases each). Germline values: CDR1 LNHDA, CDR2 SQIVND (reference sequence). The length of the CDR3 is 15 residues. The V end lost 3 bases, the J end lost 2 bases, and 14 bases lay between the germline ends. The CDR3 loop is CASSMLGEGPYEQYF. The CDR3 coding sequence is TGTGCCAGTAGTATGTTGGGGGAAGGCCCCTACGAGCAGTACTTC.

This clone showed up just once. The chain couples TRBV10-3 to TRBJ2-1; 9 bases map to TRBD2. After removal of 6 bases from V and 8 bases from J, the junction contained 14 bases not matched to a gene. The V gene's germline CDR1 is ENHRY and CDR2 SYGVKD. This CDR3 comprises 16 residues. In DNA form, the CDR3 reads TGTGCCATCAGATCCTCCTTTGCGGGAGGGCCGGATGAGCAGTTCTTC. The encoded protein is CAIRSSFAGGPDEQFF.

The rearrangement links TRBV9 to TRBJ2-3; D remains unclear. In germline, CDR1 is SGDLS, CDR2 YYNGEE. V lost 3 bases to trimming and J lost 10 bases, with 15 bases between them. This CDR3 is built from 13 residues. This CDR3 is CASSEKVGLAQYF. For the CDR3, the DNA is TGTGCCAGCAGCGAGAAGGTAGGGCTAGCGCAGTATTTT. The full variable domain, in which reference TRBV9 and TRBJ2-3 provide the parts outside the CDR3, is DSGVTQTPKHLITATGQRVTLRCSPRSGDLSVYWYQQSLDQGLQFLIQYYNGEERAKGNILERFSAQQFPDLHSELNLSSLELGDSALYFCASSEKVGLAQYFGPGTRLTVL.

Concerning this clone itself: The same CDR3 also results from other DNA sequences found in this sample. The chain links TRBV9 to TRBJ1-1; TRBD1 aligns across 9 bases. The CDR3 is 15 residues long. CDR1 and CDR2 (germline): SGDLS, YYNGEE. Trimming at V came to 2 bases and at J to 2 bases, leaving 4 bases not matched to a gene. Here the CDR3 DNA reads TGTGCCAGCAGCGTCCAGGGACAGGGTAACACTGAAGCTTTCTTT. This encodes CASSVQGQGNTEAFF.

The CDR3 is CASSVGGDREHYEQYF. The CDR3 region has the DNA TGTGCCAGCAGCGTAGGGGGCGATAGGGAACACTACGAGCAGTACTTC. The chain has TRBV9 and TRBJ2-7, with a possible D match to TRBD1 (5 bases). This CDR3 has 16 residues. CDR1 SGDLS and CDR2 YYNGEE come from the germline V gene. V was cut by 0 bases and J by 3 bases, with 16 bases left in between.

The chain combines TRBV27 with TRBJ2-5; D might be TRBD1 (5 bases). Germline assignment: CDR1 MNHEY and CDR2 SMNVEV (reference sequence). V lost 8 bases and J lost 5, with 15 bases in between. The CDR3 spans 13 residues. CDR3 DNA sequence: TGTGCCAGCGCTCGCAGGGTCTCGGAGACCCAGTACTTC. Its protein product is CASARRVSETQYF.

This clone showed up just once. The CDR3 is CASSQDSGSTPGTQYF. The CDR3 bases are TGTGCCAGCAGCCAAGATAGCGGGAGCACCCCTGGGACCCAGTACTTC. This chain joins TRBV14 and TRBJ2-5; 9 bases map to TRBD2. Germline lookup yields CDR1 SGHDN and CDR2 FVKESK. J lost 7 bases, V lost 0 bases, and 9 bases had no gene match. The CDR3 contains 16 residues.

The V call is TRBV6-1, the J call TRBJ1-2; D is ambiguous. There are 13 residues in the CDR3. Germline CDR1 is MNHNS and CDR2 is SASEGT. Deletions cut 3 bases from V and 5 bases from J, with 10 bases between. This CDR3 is CASSDWTSYGYTF. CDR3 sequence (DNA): TGTGCCAGCAGTGATTGGACGAGTTATGGCTACACCTTC.

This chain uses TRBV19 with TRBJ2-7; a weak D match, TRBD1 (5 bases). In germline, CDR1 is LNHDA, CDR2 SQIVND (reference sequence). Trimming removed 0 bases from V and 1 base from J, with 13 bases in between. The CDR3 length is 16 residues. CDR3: CASSIDGAGRSYEQYF. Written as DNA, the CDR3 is TGTGCCAGTAGTATAGATGGAGCAGGGCGGTCCTACGAGCAGTACTTC.

Here the CDR3 DNA reads TGTGCCAGCAGCTTGGGACTTTTGGAAAACACCATATATTTT. Amino acid sequence: CASSLGLLENTIYF. This chain connects TRBV5-5 to TRBJ1-3; D is unresolved. V lost 0 bases and J 6 bases, leaving 10 bases between the germline ends. This CDR3 has 14 residues. CDR1 and CDR2 from the germline V gene are SGHKS and YYEKEE (reference sequence).

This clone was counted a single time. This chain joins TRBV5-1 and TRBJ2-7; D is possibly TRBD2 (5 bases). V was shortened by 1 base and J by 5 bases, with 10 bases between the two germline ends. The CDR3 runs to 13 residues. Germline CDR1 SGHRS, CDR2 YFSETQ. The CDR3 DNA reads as TGCGCCAGCAGCTTGCGGTCAGCGGACGAGCAGTACTTC. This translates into CASSLRSADEQYF.

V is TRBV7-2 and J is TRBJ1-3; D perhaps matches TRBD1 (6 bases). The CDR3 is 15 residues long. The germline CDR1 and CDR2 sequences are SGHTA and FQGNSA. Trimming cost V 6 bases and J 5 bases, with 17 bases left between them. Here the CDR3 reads CASRPGAGARNTIYF. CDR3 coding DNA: TGTGCCAGCAGACCTGGGGCAGGGGCTCGAAACACCATATATTTT.

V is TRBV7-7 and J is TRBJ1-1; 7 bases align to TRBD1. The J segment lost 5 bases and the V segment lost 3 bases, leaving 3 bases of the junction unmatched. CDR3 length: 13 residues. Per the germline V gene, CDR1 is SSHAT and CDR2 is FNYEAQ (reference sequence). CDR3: CASSFLQGTEAFF. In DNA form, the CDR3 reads TGTGCCAGCAGCTTCTTACAGGGGACTGAAGCTTTCTTT.

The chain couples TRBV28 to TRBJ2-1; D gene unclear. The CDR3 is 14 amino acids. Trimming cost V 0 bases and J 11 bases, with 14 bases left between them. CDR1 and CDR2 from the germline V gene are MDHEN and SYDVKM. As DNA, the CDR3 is TGTGCCAGCAGTTTATGGCCCTCAGGCTACCAGCAGTTCTTC. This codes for CASSLWPSGYQQFF.

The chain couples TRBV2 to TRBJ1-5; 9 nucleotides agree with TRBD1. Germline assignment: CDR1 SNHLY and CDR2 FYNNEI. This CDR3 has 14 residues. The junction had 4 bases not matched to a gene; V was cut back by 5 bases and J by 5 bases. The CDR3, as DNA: TGTGCCAGCAGTCCGGGACAGGGCTATCAGCCCCAGCATTTT. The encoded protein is CASSPGQGYQPQHF.

CDR3: CASSEGLLGPYGYTF. In DNA, the CDR3 is TGTGCCAGCAGTGAGGGCCTCTTGGGACCCTATGGCTACACCTTC. The chain uses TRBV2 and TRBJ1-2, with D perhaps TRBD1 (5 bases). V was pared by 3 bases and J by 4 bases, with 15 bases between. The CDR3 covers 15 residues. Germline-derived CDR1 and CDR2 are SNHLY and FYNNEI.